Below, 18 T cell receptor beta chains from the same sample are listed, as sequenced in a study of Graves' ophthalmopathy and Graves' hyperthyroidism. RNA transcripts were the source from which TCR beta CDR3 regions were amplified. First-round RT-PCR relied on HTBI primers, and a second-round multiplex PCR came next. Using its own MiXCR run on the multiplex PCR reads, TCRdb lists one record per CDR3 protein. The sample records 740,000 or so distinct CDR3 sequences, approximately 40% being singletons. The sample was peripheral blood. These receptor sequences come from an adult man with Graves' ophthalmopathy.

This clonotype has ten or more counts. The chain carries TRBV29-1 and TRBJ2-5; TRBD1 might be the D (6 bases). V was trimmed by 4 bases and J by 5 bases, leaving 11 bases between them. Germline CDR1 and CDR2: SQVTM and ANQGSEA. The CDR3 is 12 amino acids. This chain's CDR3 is CSVGGGKETQYF. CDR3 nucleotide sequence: TGCAGCGTTGGAGGGGGAAAGGAGACCCAGTACTTC.

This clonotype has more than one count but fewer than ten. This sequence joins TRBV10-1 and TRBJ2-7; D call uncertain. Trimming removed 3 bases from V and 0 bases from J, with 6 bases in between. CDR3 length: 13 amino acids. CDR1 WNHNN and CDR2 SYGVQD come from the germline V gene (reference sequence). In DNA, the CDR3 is TGCGCCAGCAGTGAAAGTACCTCCTACGAGCAGTACTTC. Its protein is CASSESTSYEQYF.

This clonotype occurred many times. Here the CDR3 reads CAPGGVNQPQHF. The CDR3 coding sequence is TGTGCCCCCGGTGGGGTCAATCAGCCCCAGCATTTT. The chain is built from TRBV19 and TRBJ1-5; D call uncertain. This CDR3 contains 12 residues. V was cut by 11 bases and J by 3 bases, with 11 bases left in between. CDR1 and CDR2 (germline): LNHDA, SQIVND (reference sequence).

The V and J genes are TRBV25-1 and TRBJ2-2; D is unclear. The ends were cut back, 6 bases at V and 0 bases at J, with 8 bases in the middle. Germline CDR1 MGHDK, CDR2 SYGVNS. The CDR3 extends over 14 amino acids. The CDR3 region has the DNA TGTGCCAGCAGATCCGCAGCGAACACCGGGGAGCTGTTTTTT. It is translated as CASRSAANTGELFF.

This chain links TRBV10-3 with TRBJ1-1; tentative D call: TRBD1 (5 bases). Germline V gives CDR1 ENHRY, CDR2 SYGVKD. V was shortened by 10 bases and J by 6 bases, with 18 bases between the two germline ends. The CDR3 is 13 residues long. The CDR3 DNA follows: TGTGCCACCCAAGACAGACGGCCTGCTGAAGCTTTCTTT. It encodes CATQDRRPAEAFF.

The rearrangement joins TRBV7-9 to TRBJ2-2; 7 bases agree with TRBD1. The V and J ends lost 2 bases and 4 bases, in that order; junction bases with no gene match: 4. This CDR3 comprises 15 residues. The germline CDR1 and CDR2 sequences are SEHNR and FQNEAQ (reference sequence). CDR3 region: CASSLRQGTTGELFF. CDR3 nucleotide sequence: TGTGCCAGCAGCTTACGACAGGGAACCACCGGGGAGCTGTTTTTT.

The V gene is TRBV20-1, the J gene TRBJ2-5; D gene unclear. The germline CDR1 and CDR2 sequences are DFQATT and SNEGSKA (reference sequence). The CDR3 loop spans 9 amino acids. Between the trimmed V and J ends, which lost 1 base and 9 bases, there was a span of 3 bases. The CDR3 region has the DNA TGCAGTGCTAGAGTGCCCCAGTACTTC. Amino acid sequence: CSARVPQYF.

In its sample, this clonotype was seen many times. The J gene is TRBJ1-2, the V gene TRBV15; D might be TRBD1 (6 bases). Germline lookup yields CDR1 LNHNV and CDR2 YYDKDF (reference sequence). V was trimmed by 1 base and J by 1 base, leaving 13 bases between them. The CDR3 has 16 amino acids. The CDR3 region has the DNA TGTGCCACCAGCAGAGCGACAGGCGAATATAACTATGGCTACACCTTC. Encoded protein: CATSRATGEYNYGYTF.

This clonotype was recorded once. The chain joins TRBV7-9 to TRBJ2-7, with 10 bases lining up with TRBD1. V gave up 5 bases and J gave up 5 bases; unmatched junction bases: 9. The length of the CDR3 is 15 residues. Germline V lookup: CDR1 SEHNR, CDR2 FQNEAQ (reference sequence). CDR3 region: CASSARDRGTHEQYF. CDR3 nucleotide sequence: TGTGCCAGCAGCGCCCGGGACAGGGGAACCCACGAGCAGTACTTC.

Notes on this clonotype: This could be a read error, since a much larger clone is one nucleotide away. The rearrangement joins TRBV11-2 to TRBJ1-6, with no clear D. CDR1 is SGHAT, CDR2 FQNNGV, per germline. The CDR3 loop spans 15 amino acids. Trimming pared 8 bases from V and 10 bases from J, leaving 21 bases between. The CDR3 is CASRLEWARDSPLHF. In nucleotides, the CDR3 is TGTGCCAGCCGCCTGGAATGGGCCCGCGACTCACCCCTCCACTTT.

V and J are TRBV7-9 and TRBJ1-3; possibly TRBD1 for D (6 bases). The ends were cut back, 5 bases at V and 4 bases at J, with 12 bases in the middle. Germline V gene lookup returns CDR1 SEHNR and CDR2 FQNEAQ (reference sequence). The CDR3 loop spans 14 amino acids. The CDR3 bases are TGTGCCAGCAGCCGAGCCGGACAGGGAAACACCATATATTTT. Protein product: CASSRAGQGNTIYF.

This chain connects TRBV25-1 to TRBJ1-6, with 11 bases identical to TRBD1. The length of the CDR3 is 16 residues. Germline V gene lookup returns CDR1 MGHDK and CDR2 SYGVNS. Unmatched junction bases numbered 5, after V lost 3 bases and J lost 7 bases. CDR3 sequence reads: CASSEGQGVGNSPLHF. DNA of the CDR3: TGTGCCAGCAGTGAGGGACAGGGGGTAGGAAATTCACCCCTCCACTTT.

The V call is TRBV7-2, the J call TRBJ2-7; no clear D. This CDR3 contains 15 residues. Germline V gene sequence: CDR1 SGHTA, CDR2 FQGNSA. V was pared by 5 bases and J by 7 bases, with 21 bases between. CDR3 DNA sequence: TGTGCCAGCAGCGAAATGGGATCTGTCGCCGGGGAGCAGTACTTC. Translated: CASSEMGSVAGEQYF.

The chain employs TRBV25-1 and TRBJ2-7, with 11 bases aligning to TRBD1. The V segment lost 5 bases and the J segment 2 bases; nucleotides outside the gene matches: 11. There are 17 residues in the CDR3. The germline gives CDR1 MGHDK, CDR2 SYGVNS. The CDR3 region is CASSLSASGQGAYEQYF. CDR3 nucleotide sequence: TGTGCCAGCAGTTTATCAGCCTCGGGACAGGGGGCCTACGAGCAGTACTTC.

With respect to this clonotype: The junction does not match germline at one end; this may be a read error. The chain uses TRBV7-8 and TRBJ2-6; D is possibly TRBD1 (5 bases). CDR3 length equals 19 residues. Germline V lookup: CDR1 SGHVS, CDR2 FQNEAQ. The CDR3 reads CASSLDPGRADSGANVPTF. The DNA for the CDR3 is TGTGCCAGCAGCTTAGATCCGGGCAGGGCAGACTCTGGGGCCAACGTCCCGACTTTC. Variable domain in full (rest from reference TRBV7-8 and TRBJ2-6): GAGVSQSPRYKVAKRGQDVALRCDPISGHVSLFWYQQALGQGPEFLTYFQNEAQLDKSGLPSDRFFAERPEGSVSTLKIQRTQQEDSAVYLCASSLDPGRADSGANVPTFGAGSRLTVL.

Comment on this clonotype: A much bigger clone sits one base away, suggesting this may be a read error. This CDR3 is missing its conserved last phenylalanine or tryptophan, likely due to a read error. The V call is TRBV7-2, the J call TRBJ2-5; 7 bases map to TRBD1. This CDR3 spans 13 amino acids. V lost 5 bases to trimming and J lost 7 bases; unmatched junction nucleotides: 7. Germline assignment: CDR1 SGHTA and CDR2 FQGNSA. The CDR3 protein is CASSPDRAVTQYL. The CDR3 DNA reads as TGTGCCAGCAGCCCCGACAGGGCAGTGACCCAGTACCTC.

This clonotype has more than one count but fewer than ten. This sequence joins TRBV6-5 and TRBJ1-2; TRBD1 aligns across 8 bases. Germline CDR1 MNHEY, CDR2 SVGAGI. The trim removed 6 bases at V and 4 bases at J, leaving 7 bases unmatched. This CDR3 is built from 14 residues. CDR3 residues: CASRTGQGPYGYTF. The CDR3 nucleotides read TGTGCCAGCAGAACAGGACAGGGCCCCTATGGCTACACCTTC.

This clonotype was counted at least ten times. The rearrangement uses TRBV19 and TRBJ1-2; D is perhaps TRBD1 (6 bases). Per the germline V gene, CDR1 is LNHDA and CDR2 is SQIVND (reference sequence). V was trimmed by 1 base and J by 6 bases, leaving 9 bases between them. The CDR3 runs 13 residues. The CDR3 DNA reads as TGTGCCAGTAGTATAGCCCAGGGGCATGGCTACACCTTC. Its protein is CASSIAQGHGYTF.